Below, 28 T cell receptor beta chains from the same sample are listed, as sequenced in a study of Ad26.COV2.S vaccination and SARS-CoV-2 variants. Sequencing used immunoSEQ multiplex PCR; TCRdb keeps in-frame clones, though not all of them. The data hold about 400,000 clones, with 83% observed a single time. As for treatment: some 19 received Ad26.COV2.S at low or high dose, single or two shots; 5 received placebo; per-sample allocation not given. All samples were drawn on day 63, counting from the first vaccine or placebo injection. The specimen was peripheral blood, collected in a trial of Ad26.COV2.S vaccine versus placebo. The receptor set was obtained from a person aged 18-65 years who received the Ad26.COV2.S COVID-19 vaccine or a placebo.

CDR3 bases: TGCAGCGTTTTATGGGATACGCAGTATTTT. Protein: CSVLWDTQYF. The rearrangement links TRBV29-1 to TRBJ2-3; D is uncertain. Germline V gives CDR1 SQVTM, CDR2 ANQGSEA. Between the trimmed V and J ends, which lost 5 bases and 6 bases, there was a span of 6 bases. This CDR3 has 10 residues.

A few counts support this clone. CDR3 loop: CASSFGRGTDTQYF. CDR3 in DNA: TGTGCCAGCAGCTTCGGCAGGGGAACAGATACGCAGTATTTT. The rearrangement joins TRBV5-6 to TRBJ2-3; possible D gene TRBD1, 6 bases. CDR1 and CDR2 from the germline V gene are SGHDT and YYEEEE. V lost 2 bases, J lost 3 bases, and 10 bases lay in between. The CDR3 spans 14 residues.

This clone was detected only once. The genes are TRBV6-5 and TRBJ2-2, with TRBD1 matching 10 bases. This CDR3 is 15 amino acids long. With V trimmed by 9 bases and J by 6 bases, 10 bases remained unmatched. CDR1 is MNHEY and CDR2 is SVGAGI in the germline V gene. The CDR3 reads CASRTGQGYPGELFF. The CDR3 region has the DNA TGTGCCAGTAGAACGGGACAGGGGTATCCCGGGGAGCTGTTTTTT.

This clone was seen only a few times. This rearrangement joins TRBV12-5 to TRBJ2-2; a possible D gene is TRBD1 (6 bases). The CDR3 runs to 12 residues. V was trimmed by 3 bases and J by 11 bases, leaving 10 bases between them. CDR1 LGHNT and CDR2 FRNRAP come from the germline V gene. CDR3 region: CASGLRGTELFF. The CDR3 coding sequence is TGTGCTAGTGGTTTAAGGGGGACAGAGCTGTTTTTT.

The rearrangement joins TRBV4-1 to TRBJ1-1; D is perhaps TRBD1 (5 bases). The germline CDR1 and CDR2 sequences are MGHRA and YSYEKL. The germline V and J ends were trimmed by 1 base and 10 bases, with 16 bases remaining between them. CDR3 size: 14 residues. The CDR3 DNA is TGCGCCAGCAGCCAAGTAAGAATGGGAGGGACAGCTTTCTTT. This codes for CASSQVRMGGTAFF.

The CDR3 here is CASSTGVYNEQFF. DNA of the CDR3: TGTGCCAGCAGCACAGGGGTATACAATGAGCAGTTCTTC. The V call is TRBV7-3, the J call TRBJ2-1, with 7 positions matching TRBD1. CDR1 and CDR2 from the germline V gene are SGHTA and FQGTGA. Trimming at V came to 5 bases and at J to 4 bases, leaving 2 bases not matched to a gene. The CDR3 covers 13 residues.

The rearrangement uses TRBV5-1 and TRBJ1-3, with TRBD1 identical over 10 bases. Germline V gene data show CDR1 as SGHRS and CDR2 as YFSETQ. The CDR3 loop spans 17 amino acids. Trimming took 0 bases from V and 2 from J; bases not matched to a gene: 5. CDR3 protein: CASSLAGDRGPGNTIYF. The CDR3, as DNA: TGCGCCAGCAGCTTGGCCGGGGACAGGGGTCCTGGAAACACCATATATTTT.

The rearrangement joins TRBV1 to TRBJ2-1. TRBV1 has pseudogene status. This CDR3 comprises 16 residues. Here the CDR3 reads CTSSQVLRPFVNEQFF. The CDR3 DNA reads as TGCACCAGCAGCCAAGTACTCCGGCCCTTCGTCAATGAGCAGTTCTTC.

This clone was recorded many times. This sequence joins TRBV11-2 and TRBJ2-1, with D perhaps TRBD2 (5 bases). V lost 3 bases and J 11 bases, leaving 14 bases between the germline ends. The CDR3 totals 13 residues. Per the germline V gene, CDR1 is SGHAT and CDR2 is FQNNGV. CDR3 DNA sequence: TGTGCCAGCAGCTTGCTCGAGCGGCTCAAGCAGTTCTTC. Translating it yields CASSLLERLKQFF.

This sequence joins TRBV29-1 and TRBJ1-1; 8 bases agree with TRBD1. CDR3 length equals 12 residues. CDR1 and CDR2 (germline): SQVTM, ANQGSEA. With V trimmed by 4 bases and J by 5 bases, 3 bases remained unmatched. CDR3 region: CSVVQGDTEAFF. The DNA of the CDR3 is TGCAGCGTTGTACAGGGGGATACTGAAGCTTTCTTT.

The J gene is TRBJ2-5, the V gene TRBV5-1; a weak D match, TRBD1 (7 bases). V was pared by 4 bases and J by 5 bases, with 12 bases between. The germline gives CDR1 SGHRS, CDR2 YFSETQ. The CDR3 loop spans 13 amino acids. The CDR3 nucleotides read TGCGCCAGCAGCGGAGGGGGCGCCGAGACCCAGTACTTC. Protein product: CASSGGGAETQYF.

This clone was recorded only once. V usage is TRBV5-6 and J usage is TRBJ2-1, with 9 bases aligning to TRBD2. Looked up from germline, CDR1 is SGHDT and CDR2 is YYEEEE. After removal of 1 base from V and 4 bases from J, the junction contained 6 bases not matched to a gene. This CDR3 comprises 16 residues. This CDR3 reads CASSLWAGGMYNEQFF. DNA of the CDR3: TGTGCCAGCAGCTTGTGGGCGGGAGGGATGTACAATGAGCAGTTCTTC.

The chain links TRBV19 to TRBJ1-1; D possibly corresponds to TRBD1 (5 bases). Trimming left V 5 bases short and J 5 bases short, with 18 bases between. Germline CDR1 is LNHDA and CDR2 is SQIVND (reference sequence). The CDR3 extends over 15 amino acids. CDR3 amino acids: CASSFRGGARTEAFF. The CDR3, as DNA: TGTGCCAGTAGTTTCCGAGGAGGGGCAAGGACTGAAGCTTTCTTT.

Only a few counts were recorded for this clone. J is TRBJ1-1 and V is TRBV18, with D perhaps matching TRBD1 (5 bases). This CDR3 spans 13 amino acids. Germline-derived CDR1 and CDR2 are KGHSH and LQKENI. V was cut by 4 bases and J by 1 base, with 7 bases left in between. The CDR3 reads CASSQGTNTEAFF. CDR3 bases: TGTGCCAGCTCACAGGGGACGAACACTGAAGCTTTCTTT.

This chain uses TRBV14 with TRBJ2-5; tentative D call: TRBD1 (5 bases). In germline, CDR1 is SGHDN, CDR2 FVKESK. Trimming left V 0 bases short and J 5 bases short, with 13 bases between. This CDR3 is built from 15 residues. The CDR3 nucleotides read TGTGCCAGCAGCCAAGATGTCTTCAGGGTGGAGACCCAGTACTTC. Translating it yields CASSQDVFRVETQYF.

This clone appeared once. The rearrangement links TRBV7-8 to TRBJ2-3; D perhaps matches TRBD1 (5 bases). The CDR3 spans 16 residues. Germline values: CDR1 SGHVS, CDR2 FQNEAQ. V was trimmed by 1 base and J by 0 bases, leaving 11 bases between them. The CDR3 nucleotides read TGTGCCAGCAGCTTAGGACAGAGCGCTAGCACAGATACGCAGTATTTT. This gives the protein CASSLGQSASTDTQYF.

This clone was recorded only once. The DNA of the CDR3 is TGCGCCAGCAGCTTAGTTGCGGGGGGACCCACCGGGGAGCTGTTTTTT. This translates into CASSLVAGGPTGELFF. The V gene is TRBV5-1, the J gene TRBJ2-2, with 8 bases matching TRBD2. Per germline, CDR1 SGHRS and CDR2 YFSETQ. The CDR3 loop spans 16 amino acids. J lost 4 bases, V lost 2 bases, and 7 bases had no gene match.

This chain links TRBV4-1 with TRBJ2-7; D is possibly TRBD1 (5 bases). The CDR3 has 16 amino acids. V was clipped by 2 bases and J by 5 bases, with 19 bases between them. The germline V gene has CDR1 MGHRA and CDR2 YSYEKL. CDR3 nucleotides: TGCGCCAGCAGCCAATCAGGGATCCCCTCCCCCCACGAGCAGTACTTC. Protein: CASSQSGIPSPHEQYF.

The chain couples TRBV18 to TRBJ2-1; D might be TRBD2 (5 bases). Germline V CDR1 and CDR2: KGHSH, LQKENI. V lost 7 bases to trimming and J lost 0 bases, with 13 bases between them. This CDR3 has 15 amino acids. This chain's CDR3 is CASCPPGSSYNEQFF. CDR3 sequence (DNA): TGTGCCAGCTGTCCCCCGGGGAGCTCCTACAATGAGCAGTTCTTC.

The chain has TRBV27 and TRBJ2-1; the D gene is possibly TRBD1 (6 bases). The germline gives CDR1 MNHEY, CDR2 SMNVEV (reference sequence). This CDR3 contains 16 residues. The germline V and J ends were trimmed by 6 bases and 0 bases, with 15 bases remaining between them. The CDR3 coding sequence is TGTGCCAGCAGGTACCAACTAGGGGGCTCCTACAATGAGCAGTTCTTC. Translated: CASRYQLGGSYNEQFF.

This chain uses TRBV25-1 with TRBJ1-5; D gene uncertain. The V gene's germline CDR1 is MGHDK and CDR2 SYGVNS. The germline V and J ends were trimmed by 7 bases and 5 bases, with 9 bases remaining between them. This CDR3 is 12 amino acids long. In DNA, the CDR3 is TGTGCCAGCACCCAGGAGCATCAGCCCCAGCATTTT. Translating gives CASTQEHQPQHF.

The genes are TRBV5-1 and TRBJ1-1; D is unclear. Between the trimmed V and J ends, which lost 0 bases and 1 base, there was a span of 10 bases. Germline V CDR1 and CDR2: SGHRS, YFSETQ. The CDR3 has 15 residues. The CDR3 bases are TGCGCCAGCAGCTTGGGGGCAGACTCGAACACTGAAGCTTTCTTT. It specifies CASSLGADSNTEAFF.

The chain recombines TRBV24-1 with TRBJ1-2; unclear D gene. The CDR3 spans 11 residues. Trimming removed 3 bases at V and 8 bases at J, with 6 bases between. Germline loops: CDR1 KGHDR, CDR2 SFDVKD. The CDR3 sequence is CATSDPAGYTF. The CDR3 DNA reads TGTGCCACCAGTGATCCGGCGGGCTACACCTTC.

The genes are TRBV4-1 and TRBJ1-1; D unresolved. V was clipped by 1 base and J by 4 bases, with 7 bases between them. The CDR3 is 13 residues long. CDR1 and CDR2 from the germline V gene are MGHRA and YSYEKL. CDR3 loop: CASSQVDGTEAFF. In nucleotides, the CDR3 is TGCGCCAGCAGCCAAGTGGACGGCACTGAAGCTTTCTTT.

The chain uses TRBV13 and TRBJ2-7, with D perhaps matching TRBD1 (6 bases). The V end was cut by 2 bases, the J end by 3 bases, with 11 bases between. This CDR3 is 14 amino acids long. CDR1 and CDR2 (germline): PRHDT, FYEKMQ (reference sequence). This CDR3 reads CASSLIGQNYEQYF. CDR3 nucleotides: TGTGCCAGCAGCTTAATCGGACAGAACTACGAGCAGTACTTC.

This chain connects TRBV5-6 to TRBJ2-2, with 8 bases fitting TRBD1. The CDR3 contains 16 residues. Germline CDR1 and CDR2: SGHDT and YYEEEE. V lost 1 base to trimming and J lost 2 bases; unmatched junction nucleotides: 4. DNA of the CDR3: TGTGCCAGCAGCTTGCATGGGACAGGCAACACCGGGGAGCTGTTTTTT. This codes for CASSLHGTGNTGELFF.

The rearrangement joins TRBV5-4 to TRBJ2-7; weak D call: TRBD2 (5 bases). The CDR3 contains 14 residues. Germline V CDR1 and CDR2: SGHNT, YYREEE (reference sequence). V gave up 3 bases and J gave up 0 bases, with 10 bases separating them. Here the CDR3 reads CASSSGLISYEQYF. CDR3 bases: TGTGCCAGCAGCTCTGGACTTATCTCCTACGAGCAGTACTTC.

The rearrangement uses TRBV2 and TRBJ2-4; D is perhaps TRBD1 (6 bases). Germline-derived CDR1 and CDR2 are SNHLY and FYNNEI. There are 17 residues in the CDR3. The V and J ends lost 6 bases and 0 bases respectively, with 18 bases between them. The CDR3 reads CASSPPGQHLAKNIQYF. DNA for the CDR3: TGTGCCAGCAGCCCCCCCGGACAGCATCTAGCCAAAAACATTCAGTACTTC.